The 24 T cell receptor beta chains below come from one sample, sequenced in a study of OX40 agonist ivuxolimab in advanced cancers. Assay used: immunoSEQ multiplex PCR; TCRdb lists only in-frame clones, some missing. The table shows 60,000 to 65,000 clones, with 75% to 95% occurring only once. The sequenced sample was CD4+ or CD8+ T cells sorted from blood, obtained in a trial of the OX40 agonist ivuxolimab. Source of these receptors: an adult with an advanced solid tumor such as melanoma, head and neck, liver or kidney cancer.

This chain links TRBV5-1 with TRBJ2-7; TRBD1 agrees at 9 bases. V trimming: 5 bases; J trimming: 6 bases; junction bases outside the gene matches: 6. Looked up from germline, CDR1 is SGHRS and CDR2 is YFSETQ. This CDR3 contains 13 residues. For the CDR3, the DNA is TGCGCCAGCAGTACAGGGGGCGGGAGCGAGCAGTACTTC. Its translation: CASSTGGGSEQYF.

The chain has TRBV30 and TRBJ1-2; 9 nucleotides line up with TRBD1. The CDR3 extends over 16 amino acids. The germline V gene has CDR1 GTSNPN and CDR2 SVGIG (reference sequence). After removal of 5 bases from V and 5 bases from J, the junction contained 15 bases not matched to a gene. DNA of the CDR3: TGTGCCTGGGACCCGGATACAGGGGGCGGCGGGTATGGCTACACCTTC. It translates to CAWDPDTGGGGYGYTF.

The chain employs TRBV6-5 and TRBJ1-5, with D maybe TRBD1 (5 bases). Deletions cut 0 bases from V and 6 bases from J, with 15 bases between. The CDR3 sequence is 16 residues long. Germline V gene lookup returns CDR1 MNHEY and CDR2 SVGAGI. For the CDR3, the DNA is TGTGCCAGCAGTTACTCTGGGCCCAGGGTGGGTCAGCCCCAGCATTTT. Translation: CASSYSGPRVGQPQHF.

V gene TRBV5-1 combines with J gene TRBJ2-3; 11 nucleotides align to TRBD1. Trimming took 2 bases from V and 0 from J; bases not matched to a gene: 11. Per the germline V gene, CDR1 is SGHRS and CDR2 is YFSETQ. The CDR3 is 19 residues long. The CDR3 sequence is CASSFTLGTGGESTDTQYF. The CDR3 DNA is TGCGCCAGCAGCTTTACCCTAGGGACAGGGGGGGAGAGCACAGATACGCAGTATTTT. The whole variable domain, remainder taken from reference TRBV5-1 and TRBJ2-3, is KAGVTQTPRYLIKTRGQQVTLSCSPISGHRSVSWYQQTPGQGLQFLFEYFSETQRNKGNFPGRFSGRQFSNSRSEMNVSTLELGDSALYLCASSFTLGTGGESTDTQYFGPGTRLTVL.

The CDR3 loop is CARDLNYGYTF. CDR3 bases: TGTGCCCGAGATTTAAACTATGGCTACACCTTC. V gene TRBV30 combines with J gene TRBJ1-2; D uncertain. The V and J ends lost 8 bases and 2 bases respectively, with 9 bases between them. The CDR3 runs 11 residues. CDR1 is GTSNPN, CDR2 SVGIG, per germline (reference sequence).

The rearrangement joins TRBV5-1 to TRBJ1-2; TRBD1 might be the D (6 bases). The CDR3 spans 16 residues. Trimming left V 4 bases short and J 3 bases short, with 19 bases between. CDR1 and CDR2 (germline): SGHRS, YFSETQ. The DNA for the CDR3 is TGCGCCAGCAGCCGCTCATCTGGGGGGCCGTACTATGGCTACACCTTC. This sequence encodes CASSRSSGGPYYGYTF.

This chain connects TRBV14 to TRBJ2-2, with no clear D. V shed 1 base and J shed 3 bases, with 9 bases lying between them. The germline V gene encodes CDR1 SGHDN and CDR2 FVKESK. The CDR3 sequence is 15 residues long. CDR3 sequence: CASSQGATYTGELFF. The CDR3 DNA reads as TGTGCCAGCAGCCAAGGTGCGACCTACACCGGGGAGCTGTTTTTT.

The rearrangement joins TRBV5-6 to TRBJ2-2; 11 bases map to TRBD1. The ends lost 3 bases at V and 9 bases at J; junction bases unmatched: 10. The length of the CDR3 is 16 residues. Germline V gene lookup returns CDR1 SGHDT and CDR2 YYEEEE. CDR3 sequence (DNA): TGTGCCAGCAGCTCATCCGGGACAGGGGGAAACAGGGAGCTGTTTTTT. It encodes CASSSSGTGGNRELFF.

The J gene is TRBJ2-1, the V gene TRBV4-3, with D tentatively TRBD1 (5 bases). Germline assignment: CDR1 LGHNA and CDR2 YSLEER. Trimming stripped 0 bases from V and 0 bases from J, with 9 bases between. This CDR3 has 16 amino acids. This CDR3 is CASSQDGDSSYNEQFF. The CDR3 nucleotides are TGCGCCAGCAGCCAAGATGGTGACAGCTCCTACAATGAGCAGTTCTTC.

The rearrangement uses TRBV19 and TRBJ1-4; 8 positions agree with TRBD1. This CDR3 has 14 residues. With 4 bases clipped from V and 8 bases from J, the junction kept 6 bases outside the gene matches. Germline V gene lookup returns CDR1 LNHDA and CDR2 SQIVND (reference sequence). CDR3 coding DNA: TGTGCCAGTAGTACAGGGGGCGGTGGAGAAAAACTGTTTTTT. This codes for CASSTGGGGEKLFF.

CDR3 sequence: CASRSDRGQETQYF. CDR3 DNA: TGTGCCAGTAGATCGGACAGGGGCCAAGAGACCCAGTACTTC. The V and J genes are TRBV19 and TRBJ2-5; 9 nucleotides agree with TRBD1. The CDR3 length is 14 residues. Germline assignment: CDR1 LNHDA and CDR2 SQIVND (reference sequence). Trimming cost V 6 bases and J 1 base; bases outside gene matches: 3.

The V call is TRBV19, the J call TRBJ2-3; D not certain. This CDR3 has 14 amino acids. V lost 5 bases and J 0 bases, leaving 9 bases between the germline ends. Germline V gene lookup returns CDR1 LNHDA and CDR2 SQIVND (reference sequence). The CDR3 sequence: CASSPTTSTDTQYF. The CDR3 DNA reads as TGTGCCAGTAGTCCGACGACTAGCACAGATACGCAGTATTTT.

The chain has TRBV27 and TRBJ1-1; D not certain. The CDR3 is made up of 12 amino acids. Germline values: CDR1 MNHEY, CDR2 SMNVEV (reference sequence). Trimming took 6 bases from V and 7 from J, leaving 12 bases between them. The CDR3 sequence: CASRNGRLEAFF. In DNA, the CDR3 is TGTGCCAGCAGAAACGGCCGTCTTGAAGCTTTCTTT.

This sequence joins TRBV9 and TRBJ2-3; 9 bases fit TRBD2. Germline lookup yields CDR1 SGDLS and CDR2 YYNGEE. With V trimmed by 2 bases and J by 3 bases, 4 bases remained unmatched. CDR3 length: 15 amino acids. CDR3 loop: CASSVGLARTDTQYF. The CDR3 DNA is TGTGCCAGCAGCGTCGGACTAGCGAGAACAGATACGCAGTATTTT.

The J gene is TRBJ1-1, the V gene TRBV5-6; D uncertain. CDR3 size: 13 residues. The ends were cut back, 0 bases at V and 1 base at J, with 4 bases in the middle. CDR1 SGHDT and CDR2 YYEEEE come from the germline V gene. The CDR3 bases are TGTGCCAGCAGCTTGGTGGCGAACACTGAAGCTTTCTTT. Its protein is CASSLVANTEAFF.

Points on this clone: Other nucleotide sequences in the sample specify the same CDR3. The chain recombines TRBV6-6 with TRBJ1-2; D ambiguous. This CDR3 spans 14 amino acids. Trimming pared 6 bases from V and 3 bases from J, leaving 14 bases between. Looked up from germline, CDR1 is MNHNY and CDR2 is SVGAGI (reference sequence). CDR3 coding DNA: TGTGCCAGCAGCAACAGAGAAGGCCACTATGGCTACACCTTC. Amino acids: CASSNREGHYGYTF.

The rearrangement joins TRBV27 to TRBJ1-2; 12 bases agree with TRBD1. The CDR3 is 15 residues long. Germline CDR1 reads MNHEY; CDR2 reads SMNVEV (reference sequence). Losses at the gene ends were 4 bases for V and 4 bases for J; bases not matched to a gene: 4. In DNA form, the CDR3 reads TGTGCCAGCAGTTGGGACAGGGGGCATAGCTATGGCTACACCTTC. This codes for CASSWDRGHSYGYTF.

This chain uses TRBV4-3 with TRBJ1-4; a possible D gene is TRBD1 (5 bases). This CDR3 spans 15 amino acids. Germline V gene lookup returns CDR1 LGHNA and CDR2 YSLEER. V lost 5 bases to trimming and J lost 7 bases, with 17 bases between them. In DNA, the CDR3 is TGCGCCAGCAGCGAGGTCCCCAGGGCCGGTGAAAAACTGTTTTTT. Its protein product is CASSEVPRAGEKLFF.

This chain joins TRBV21-1 and TRBJ2-1; the listed D gene, TRBD2, was not tested against the DNA. TRBV21-1 is shown as a pseudogene. The CDR3 loop spans 20 amino acids. CDR3 sequence (DNA): TGTGCCAGCAGCAAAGAATGGAGAAGTAAGTCAAGCGACTCCTACAATGAGCAGTTCTTC. Protein sequence: CASSKEWRSKSSDSYNEQFF.

This sequence joins TRBV6-1 and TRBJ2-5, with D hard to call. Trimming pared 0 bases from V and 3 bases from J, leaving 8 bases between. The CDR3 has 14 amino acids. CDR1 MNHNS and CDR2 SASEGT come from the germline V gene. In DNA form, the CDR3 reads TGTGCCAGCAGTGAAGCTTTCCCGGAAGAGACCCAGTACTTC. As protein: CASSEAFPEETQYF.

The chain employs TRBV6-5 and TRBJ1-6, with a weak D call TRBD1 (5 bases). From germline, CDR1 is MNHEY and CDR2 SVGAGI. The CDR3 covers 13 residues. V gave up 6 bases and J gave up 4 bases, with 7 bases separating them. The CDR3 protein is CASRGGYNSPLHF. The CDR3 DNA reads as TGTGCCAGCAGGGGGGGTTATAATTCACCCCTCCACTTT.

In its sample, this clone was seen a few times. This sequence joins TRBV5-6 and TRBJ1-1, with TRBD1 identical over 7 bases. From germline, CDR1 is SGHDT and CDR2 YYEEEE. V shed 0 bases, J shed 7 bases, and the junction held 9 bases outside the gene matches. The CDR3 length is 15 residues. The CDR3 nucleotides read TGTGCCAGCAGCTTGGACAGGGGAAGAGGGAGTGAAGCTTTCTTT. Translating it yields CASSLDRGRGSEAFF.

This clone was seen just once. This sequence joins TRBV7-9 and TRBJ2-6, with a tentative D call TRBD2 (6 bases). The CDR3 runs 15 residues. V gave up 6 bases and J gave up 2 bases, with 11 bases separating them. Per germline, CDR1 SEHNR and CDR2 FQNEAQ (reference sequence). As DNA, the CDR3 is TGTGCCAGCAGAACATGGGGGGCTGGGGCCAACGTCCTGACTTTC. Protein sequence: CASRTWGAGANVLTF.

The chain couples TRBV2 to TRBJ1-4, with unresolved D. Germline lookup yields CDR1 SNHLY and CDR2 FYNNEI. V lost 7 bases to trimming and J lost 5 bases, with 11 bases between them. The CDR3 length is 13 residues. CDR3 sequence reads: CASIGPANEKLFF. CDR3 in DNA: TGTGCCAGCATCGGCCCGGCCAATGAAAAACTGTTTTTT.